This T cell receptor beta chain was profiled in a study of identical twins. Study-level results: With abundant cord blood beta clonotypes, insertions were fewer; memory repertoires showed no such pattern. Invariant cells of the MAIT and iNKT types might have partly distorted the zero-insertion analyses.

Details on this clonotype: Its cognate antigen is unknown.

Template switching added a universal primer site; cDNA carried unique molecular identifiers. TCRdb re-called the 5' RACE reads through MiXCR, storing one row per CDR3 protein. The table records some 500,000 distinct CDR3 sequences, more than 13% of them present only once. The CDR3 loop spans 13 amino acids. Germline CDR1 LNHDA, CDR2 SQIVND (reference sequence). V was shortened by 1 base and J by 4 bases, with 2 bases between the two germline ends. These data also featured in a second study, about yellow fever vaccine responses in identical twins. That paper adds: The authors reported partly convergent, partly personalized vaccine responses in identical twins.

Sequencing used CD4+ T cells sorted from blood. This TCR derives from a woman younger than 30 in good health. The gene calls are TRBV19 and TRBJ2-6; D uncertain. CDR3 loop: CASSIGGANVLTF. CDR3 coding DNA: TGTGCCAGTAGTATAGGGGGGGCCAACGTCCTGACTTTC.